Below, 26 T cell receptor beta chains from the same sample are listed, as sequenced in a study of beta chain features in type 1 diabetes. Expressed TCRB transcripts were sequenced after all isolated RNA was converted to cDNA. Profiling relied on immunoSEQ multiplex PCR, and the TCRdb table lists in-frame clones only, not all of them. Here the sample spans tens of thousands of clones, 30% to 35% being singletons. Sequencing used stem cell memory CD4+ T cells from blood. The receptor source for this set is a woman between 18 and 29 years old in good health.

The rearrangement joins TRBV2 to TRBJ2-7; D remains ambiguous. There are 13 residues in the CDR3. Germline V CDR1 and CDR2: SNHLY, FYNNEI. V was clipped by 8 bases and J by 5 bases, with 16 bases between them. CDR3 sequence reads: CASGSSQFNEQYF. CDR3 in DNA: TGTGCCAGCGGTAGTAGTCAATTCAACGAGCAGTACTTC.

This clone was picked up a small number of times. The V call is TRBV5-1, the J call TRBJ2-1; unclear D gene. CDR1 is SGHRS and CDR2 is YFSETQ in the germline V gene. V was shortened by 4 bases and J by 4 bases, with 18 bases between the two germline ends. The CDR3 length is 16 residues. CDR3 bases: TGCGCCAGCAGCCTACCCGTCTCCCCCACTTACAATGAGCAGTTCTTC. As protein: CASSLPVSPTYNEQFF. Full variable domain (missing parts from reference TRBV5-1 and TRBJ2-1): KAGVTQTPRYLIKTRGQQVTLSCSPISGHRSVSWYQQTPGQGLQFLFEYFSETQRNKGNFPGRFSGRQFSNSRSEMNVSTLELGDSALYLCASSLPVSPTYNEQFFGPGTRLTVL.

This clone has a handful of counts. The chain links TRBV29-1 to TRBJ2-7; TRBD2 matches at 8 bases. The CDR3 has 13 residues. The germline gives CDR1 SQVTM, CDR2 ANQGSEA. V was pared by 3 bases and J by 6 bases, with 7 bases of the junction left unmatched. The CDR3 sequence is CSVDRSGGGEQYF. The CDR3 DNA sequence: TGCAGCGTTGATCGGAGCGGGGGAGGCGAGCAGTACTTC.

The table lists this clone with a few counts. The rearrangement joins TRBV10-3 to TRBJ2-1, with 7 bases fitting TRBD1. CDR1 is ENHRY and CDR2 is SYGVKD in the germline V gene. The CDR3 is made up of 17 amino acids. Trimming took 7 bases from V and 4 from J; bases not matched to a gene: 16. CDR3 loop: CAITAATGEGAYNEQFF. The CDR3, as DNA: TGTGCCATCACTGCAGCAACAGGGGAAGGAGCATACAATGAGCAGTTCTTC.

Only a few counts were recorded for this clone. The gene calls are TRBV5-4 and TRBJ2-5, with a tentative D call TRBD1 (6 bases). Germline CDR1 and CDR2: SGHNT and YYREEE (reference sequence). V lost 1 base and J 2 bases, leaving 9 bases between the germline ends. The CDR3 runs 14 residues. Written as DNA, the CDR3 is TGTGCCAGCAGCTTGAAGAGGGGGCAAGAGACCCAGTACTTC. Translated, it gives CASSLKRGQETQYF. Full variable domain (missing parts from reference TRBV5-4 and TRBJ2-5): ETGVTQSPTHLIKTRGQQVTLRCSSQSGHNTVSWYQQALGQGPQFIFQYYREEENGRGNFPPRFSGLQFPNYSSELNVNALELDDSALYLCASSLKRGQETQYFGPGTRLLVL.

This clone was counted between two and nine times. This chain links TRBV28 with TRBJ2-7; 7 bases agree with TRBD1. CDR1 and CDR2 (germline): MDHEN, SYDVKM. V was pared by 6 bases and J by 3 bases, with 2 bases of the junction left unmatched. The CDR3 has 12 amino acids. CDR3 amino acids: CASRGQYYEQYF. CDR3 sequence (DNA): TGTGCCAGCAGGGGACAGTACTACGAGCAGTACTTC.

This clone was counted a few times. This chain joins TRBV14 and TRBJ2-5, with 8 nucleotides matching TRBD2. The trim removed 4 bases at V and 3 bases at J, leaving 19 bases unmatched. The CDR3 runs to 19 residues. The germline gives CDR1 SGHDN, CDR2 FVKESK. The CDR3 region has the DNA TGTGCCAGCAGCCTCAGAAGGGGGAGGAGCGGGAGAGAGGAAGAGACCCAGTACTTC. Protein sequence: CASSLRRGRSGREEETQYF.

The chain links TRBV7-2 to TRBJ2-5; 7 bases line up with TRBD1. This CDR3 region has 13 residues. V lost 2 bases, J lost 11 bases, and 8 bases stayed unmatched. The germline V gene encodes CDR1 SGHTA and CDR2 FQGNSA. This CDR3 reads CASSLTGVGEQYF. CDR3 in DNA: TGTGCCAGCAGCTTAACAGGGGTTGGGGAGCAGTACTTC.

The chain carries TRBV7-9 and TRBJ2-1; the D is unclear. Trimming took off 3 bases at V and 6 bases at J, with 9 bases between the two ends. Germline V gene sequence: CDR1 SEHNR, CDR2 FQNEAQ (reference sequence). This CDR3 is built from 13 residues. In DNA form, the CDR3 reads TGTGCCAGCAGCTTCCTAGTGTCCAATGAGCAGTTCTTC. The encoded protein is CASSFLVSNEQFF.

Only a few counts were recorded for this clone. This sequence joins TRBV4-2 and TRBJ2-1, with TRBD2 matching over 9 bases. J was trimmed by 5 bases and V by 1 base; bases with no gene match: 6. This CDR3 region has 16 residues. The germline V gene has CDR1 LGHNA and CDR2 YNFKEQ. As DNA, the CDR3 is TGTGCCAGCAGCCAAGGGGATAGCGGGGGCCACAATGAGCAGTTCTTC. Protein sequence: CASSQGDSGGHNEQFF.

The chain uses TRBV30 and TRBJ2-5; maybe TRBD2 (6 bases). Germline loops: CDR1 GTSNPN, CDR2 SVGIG (reference sequence). V lost 1 base to trimming and J lost 1 base, with 19 bases between them. The CDR3 is 17 amino acids. The CDR3 is CAWSAGPGVGGQETQYF. CDR3 DNA: TGTGCCTGGAGTGCAGGACCGGGCGTGGGGGGCCAAGAGACCCAGTACTTC.

This chain connects TRBV7-2 to TRBJ1-4, with 8 bases aligning to TRBD1. Germline-derived CDR1 and CDR2 are SGHTA and FQGNSA. V shed 3 bases, J shed 0 bases, and the junction held 6 bases outside the gene matches. The CDR3 covers 17 residues. CDR3 sequence: CASSFPTGGPTNEKLFF. CDR3 nucleotides: TGTGCCAGCAGCTTTCCTACAGGGGGGCCAACTAATGAAAAACTGTTTTTT.

The table lists this clone with a few counts. The CDR3 region is CSVYQGGETQYF. In DNA form, the CDR3 reads TGCAGCGTATATCAGGGGGGAGAGACCCAGTACTTC. This sequence joins TRBV29-1 and TRBJ2-5; D may be TRBD1 (7 bases). This CDR3 region has 12 residues. The germline V and J ends were trimmed by 6 bases and 4 bases, with 12 bases remaining between them. Germline assignment: CDR1 SQVTM and CDR2 ANQGSEA. Supplemented by reference TRBV29-1 and TRBJ2-5, the full variable domain reads SAVISQKPSRDICQRGTSLTIQCQVDSQVTMMFWYRQQPGQSLTLIATANQGSEATYESGFVIDKFPISRPNLTFSTLTVSNMSPEDSSIYLCSVYQGGETQYFGPGTRLLVL.

This clone occurred a few times. This chain joins TRBV7-2 and TRBJ2-7; possibly TRBD2 for D (6 bases). Germline CDR1 SGHTA, CDR2 FQGNSA. This CDR3 is built from 13 residues. V was cut by 8 bases and J by 1 base, with 12 bases left in between. CDR3 nucleotide sequence: TGTGCCAGCTCCCGGGAGAGGTCCTACGAGCAGTACTTC. Translated: CASSRERSYEQYF.

The chain uses TRBV18 and TRBJ2-7; D ambiguous. This CDR3 has 15 residues. Trimming took off 6 bases at V and 2 bases at J, with 17 bases between the two ends. CDR1 is KGHSH, CDR2 LQKENI, per germline. The CDR3: CASSPVLLPTYEQYF. Written as DNA, the CDR3 is TGTGCCAGCTCGCCTGTACTCCTCCCTACCTACGAGCAGTACTTC.

The genes are TRBV6-6 and TRBJ1-1; possibly TRBD1 for D (5 bases). Trimming stripped 7 bases from V and 0 bases from J, with 15 bases between. The CDR3 length is 15 residues. Germline V gene sequence: CDR1 MNHNY, CDR2 SVGAGI (reference sequence). CDR3 residues: CASTPYRGMNTEAFF. The CDR3 coding sequence is TGTGCCAGCACCCCTTATCGGGGGATGAACACTGAAGCTTTCTTT.

The table lists this clone with a count of one. The V and J genes are TRBV9 and TRBJ2-3; D might be TRBD1 (6 bases). Germline loops: CDR1 SGDLS, CDR2 YYNGEE. V lost 4 bases and J lost 4, with 16 bases in between. CDR3 length: 15 amino acids. CDR3 sequence reads: CASSPGQGPSDTQYF. The CDR3, as DNA: TGTGCCAGCAGCCCAGGTCAGGGGCCCTCAGATACGCAGTATTTT.

This clone occurred once. J is TRBJ1-2 and V is TRBV27, with D possibly TRBD1 on 6 matching bases. Germline V gene sequence: CDR1 MNHEY, CDR2 SMNVEV (reference sequence). CDR3 length equals 15 residues. Trimming stripped 2 bases from V and 8 bases from J, with 18 bases between. CDR3 coding DNA: TGTGCCAGCAGTTTAGAGGGGCAGGGGATTGGGGGCTACACCTTC. This codes for CASSLEGQGIGGYTF.

This clone has more than one count but fewer than ten. This sequence joins TRBV23-1 and TRBJ2-4, with a tentative D call TRBD2 (6 bases). TRBV23-1 falls under the ORF class, with uncertain function. This CDR3 contains 17 residues. The V end was cut by 6 bases, the J end by 0 bases, with 18 bases between. CDR3 bases: TGCGCCAGCAGCCCACCCGGGGGTTCTCTAGCCAAAAACATTCAGTACTTC. It translates to CASSPPGGSLAKNIQYF.

This clone was seen only a few times. The chain employs TRBV6-5 and TRBJ1-4; D remains ambiguous. Trimming left V 4 bases short and J 5 bases short, with 17 bases between. The CDR3 loop spans 16 amino acids. Germline V lookup: CDR1 MNHEY, CDR2 SVGAGI. The CDR3 region is CASSLLSVTGNEKLFF. The DNA of the CDR3 is TGTGCCAGCAGTTTGCTTTCCGTGACGGGGAATGAAAAACTGTTTTTT.

J is TRBJ1-1 and V is TRBV29-1, with D maybe TRBD1 (5 bases). Trimming left V 0 bases short and J 4 bases short, with 9 bases between. The CDR3 extends over 13 amino acids. Germline-derived CDR1 and CDR2 are SQVTM and ANQGSEA. In DNA, the CDR3 is TGCAGCGTTGAAGAACAGGACGGCACTGAAGCTTTCTTT. This gives the protein CSVEEQDGTEAFF.

The rearrangement joins TRBV7-8 to TRBJ2-7, with D possibly matching TRBD1 (5 bases). V was pared by 5 bases and J by 3 bases, with 17 bases between. Germline CDR1 and CDR2: SGHVS and FQNEAQ. This CDR3 contains 15 residues. Here the CDR3 reads CASSPGPDRNYEQYF. The CDR3, as DNA: TGTGCCAGCAGCCCCGGCCCAGACAGAAACTACGAGCAGTACTTC.

This clone came up a few times. The rearrangement links TRBV7-2 to TRBJ2-5, with 8 bases lining up with TRBD1. V lost 3 bases, J lost 5 bases, and 5 bases stayed unmatched. The CDR3 loop spans 14 amino acids. Per germline, CDR1 SGHTA and CDR2 FQGNSA. In nucleotides, the CDR3 is TGTGCCAGCAGCTTTCAGGGGGCTTGGGAGACCCAGTACTTC. Translation: CASSFQGAWETQYF. Full variable domain (missing parts from reference TRBV7-2 and TRBJ2-5): GAGVSQSPSNKVTEKGKDVELRCDPISGHTALYWYRQSLGQGLEFLIYFQGNSAPDKSGLPSDRFSAERTGGSVSTLTIQRTQQEDSAVYLCASSFQGAWETQYFGPGTRLLVL.

This chain links TRBV2 with TRBJ1-2; 8 bases are a match to TRBD1. CDR3 length: 12 amino acids. V shed 8 bases, J shed 7 bases, and the junction held 6 bases outside the gene matches. Germline lookup yields CDR1 SNHLY and CDR2 FYNNEI. Here the CDR3 DNA reads TGTGCCAGCTGCGAGACAGGGGTTGGCTACACCTTC. Its translation is CASCETGVGYTF.

This clone was observed a few times. This chain uses TRBV5-6 with TRBJ2-7; D unresolved. Trimming removed 1 base from V and 2 bases from J, with 10 bases in between. The CDR3 is made up of 14 amino acids. Germline loops: CDR1 SGHDT, CDR2 YYEEEE. Written as DNA, the CDR3 is TGTGCCAGCAGCTTGTGGAGTTTTGCCTACGAGCAGTACTTC. Amino acids: CASSLWSFAYEQYF. The whole variable domain, filled in from reference TRBV5-6 and TRBJ2-7, reads DAGVTQSPTHLIKTRGQQVTLRCSPKSGHDTVSWYQQALGQGPQFIFQYYEEEERQRGNFPDRFSGHQFPNYSSELNVNALLLGDSALYLCASSLWSFAYEQYFGPGTRLTVT.

The chain is built from TRBV10-3 and TRBJ2-7; 10 nucleotides line up with TRBD2. V dropped 6 bases and J dropped 2; count of bases not matched to a gene: 4. The V gene's germline CDR1 is ENHRY and CDR2 SYGVKD. CDR3 length equals 14 residues. The CDR3, as DNA: TGTGCCATCAGGGAGCGGGAGGGGACCTACGAGCAGTACTTC. Translating gives CAIREREGTYEQYF.